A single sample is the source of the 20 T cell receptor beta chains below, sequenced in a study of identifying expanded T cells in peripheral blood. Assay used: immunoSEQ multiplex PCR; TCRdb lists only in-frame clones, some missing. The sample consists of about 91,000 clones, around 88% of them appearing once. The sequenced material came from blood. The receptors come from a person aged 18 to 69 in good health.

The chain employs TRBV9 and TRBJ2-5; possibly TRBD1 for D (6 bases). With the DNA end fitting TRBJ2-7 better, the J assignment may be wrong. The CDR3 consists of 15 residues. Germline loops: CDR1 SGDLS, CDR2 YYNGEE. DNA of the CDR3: TGTGCCAGCAGCGCCAACCCGGACAGTCGATACGAGCAGTACTTC. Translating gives CASSANPDSRYEQYF.

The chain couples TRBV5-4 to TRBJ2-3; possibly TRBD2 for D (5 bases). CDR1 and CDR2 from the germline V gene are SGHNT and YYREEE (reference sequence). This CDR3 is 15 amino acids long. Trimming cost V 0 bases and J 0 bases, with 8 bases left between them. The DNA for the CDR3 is TGTGCCAGCAGCTTGGGGCGGACTAGCACAGATACGCAGTATTTT. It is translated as CASSLGRTSTDTQYF.

CDR3: CASSQDSGGAYNEQFF. The DNA of the CDR3 is TGTGCCAGCAGCCAAGATAGCGGGGGGGCCTACAATGAGCAGTTCTTC. The chain carries TRBV4-2 and TRBJ2-1; 11 positions match TRBD2. This CDR3 region has 16 residues. Germline CDR1 reads LGHNA; CDR2 reads YNFKEQ. Unmatched junction bases numbered 0, after V lost 0 bases and J lost 2 bases.

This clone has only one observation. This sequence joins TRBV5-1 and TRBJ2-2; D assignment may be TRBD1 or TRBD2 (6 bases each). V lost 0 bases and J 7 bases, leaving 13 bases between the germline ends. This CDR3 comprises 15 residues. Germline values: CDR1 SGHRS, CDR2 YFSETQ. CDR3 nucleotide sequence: TGCGCCAGCAGCTTGGACAGGGTAGCGGTCGGGGAGCTGTTTTTT. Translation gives CASSLDRVAVGELFF. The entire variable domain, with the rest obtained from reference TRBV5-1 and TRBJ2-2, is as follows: KAGVTQTPRYLIKTRGQQVTLSCSPISGHRSVSWYQQTPGQGLQFLFEYFSETQRNKGNFPGRFSGRQFSNSRSEMNVSTLELGDSALYLCASSLDRVAVGELFFGEGSRLTVL.

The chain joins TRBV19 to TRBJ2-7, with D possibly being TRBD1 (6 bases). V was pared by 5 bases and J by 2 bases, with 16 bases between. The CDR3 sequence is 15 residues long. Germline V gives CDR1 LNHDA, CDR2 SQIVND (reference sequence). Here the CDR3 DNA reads TGTGCCAGTAGTGCTTCAGGGGCGGGCGCCTACGAGCAGTACTTC. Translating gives CASSASGAGAYEQYF.

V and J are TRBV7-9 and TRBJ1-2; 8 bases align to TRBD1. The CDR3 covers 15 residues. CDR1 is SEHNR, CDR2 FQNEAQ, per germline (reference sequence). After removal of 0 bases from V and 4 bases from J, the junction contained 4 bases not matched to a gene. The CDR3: CASSLARQGPYGYTF. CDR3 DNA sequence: TGTGCCAGCAGCTTAGCTAGACAGGGGCCCTATGGCTACACCTTC.

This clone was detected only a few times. The CDR3 loop is CASSQDRGGRASDTQYF. CDR3 bases: TGTGCCAGCAGCCAAGATCGGGGCGGGAGGGCGTCAGATACGCAGTATTTT. This chain connects TRBV4-2 to TRBJ2-3; 9 bases line up with TRBD2. This CDR3 contains 17 residues. The germline V gene has CDR1 LGHNA and CDR2 YNFKEQ. The ends lost 0 bases at V and 4 bases at J; junction bases unmatched: 8.

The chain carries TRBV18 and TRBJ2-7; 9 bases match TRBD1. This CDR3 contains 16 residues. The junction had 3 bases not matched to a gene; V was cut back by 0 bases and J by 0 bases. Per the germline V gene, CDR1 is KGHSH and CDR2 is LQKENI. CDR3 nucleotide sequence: TGTGCCAGCTCACCACCCCGGGACAGGGCCTCCTACGAGCAGTACTTC. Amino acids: CASSPPRDRASYEQYF. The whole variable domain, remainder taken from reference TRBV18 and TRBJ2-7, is NAGVMQNPRHLVRRRGQEARLRCSPMKGHSHVYWYRQLPEEGLKFMVYLQKENIIDESGMPKERFSAEFPKEGPSILRIQQVVRGDSAAYFCASSPPRDRASYEQYFGPGTRLTVT.

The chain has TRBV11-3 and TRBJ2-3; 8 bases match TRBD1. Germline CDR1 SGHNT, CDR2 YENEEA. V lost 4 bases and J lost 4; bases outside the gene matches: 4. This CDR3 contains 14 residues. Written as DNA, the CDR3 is TGTGCCAGCAGCTCACGGACAGGGTCAGATACGCAGTATTTT. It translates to CASSSRTGSDTQYF.

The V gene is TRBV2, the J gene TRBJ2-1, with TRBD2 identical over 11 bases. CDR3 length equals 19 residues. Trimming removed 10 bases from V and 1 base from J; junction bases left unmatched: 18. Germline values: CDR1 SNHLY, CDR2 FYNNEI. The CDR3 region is CAILPSGTSGPSSYNEQFF. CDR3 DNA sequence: TGTGCCATACTCCCCTCCGGGACTAGCGGCCCCTCGTCCTACAATGAGCAGTTCTTC.

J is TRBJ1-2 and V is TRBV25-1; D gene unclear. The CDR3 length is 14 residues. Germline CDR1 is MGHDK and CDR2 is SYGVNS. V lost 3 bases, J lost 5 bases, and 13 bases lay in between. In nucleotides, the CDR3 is TGTGCCAGCAGTGATTGGGAGGGTAAATATGGCTACACCTTC. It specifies CASSDWEGKYGYTF.

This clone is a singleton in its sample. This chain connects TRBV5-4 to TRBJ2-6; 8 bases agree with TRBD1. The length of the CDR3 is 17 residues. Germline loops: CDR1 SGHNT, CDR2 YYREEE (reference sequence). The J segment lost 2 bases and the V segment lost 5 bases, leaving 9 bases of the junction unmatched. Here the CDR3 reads CASRHGQGDPGANVLTF. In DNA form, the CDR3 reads TGTGCCAGCAGACATGGACAGGGTGATCCTGGGGCCAACGTCCTGACTTTC.

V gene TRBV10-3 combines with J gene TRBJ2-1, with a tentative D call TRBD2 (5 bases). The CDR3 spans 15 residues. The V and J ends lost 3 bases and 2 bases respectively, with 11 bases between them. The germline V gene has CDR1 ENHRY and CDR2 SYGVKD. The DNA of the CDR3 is TGTGCCATCAGTGATCGAGAGGGAGCCTACAATGAGCAGTTCTTC. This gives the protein CAISDREGAYNEQFF.

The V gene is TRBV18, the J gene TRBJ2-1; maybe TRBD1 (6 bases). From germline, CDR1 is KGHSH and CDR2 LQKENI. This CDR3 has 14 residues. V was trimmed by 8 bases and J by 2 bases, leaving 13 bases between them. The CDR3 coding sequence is TGTGCCAGCGCAGGGGACACGACCTACAATGAGCAGTTCTTC. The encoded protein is CASAGDTTYNEQFF.

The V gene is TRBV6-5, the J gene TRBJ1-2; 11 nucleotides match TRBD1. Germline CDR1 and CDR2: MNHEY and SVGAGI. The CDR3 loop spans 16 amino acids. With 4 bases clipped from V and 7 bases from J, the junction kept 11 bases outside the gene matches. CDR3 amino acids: CASSSTRGQGAVGYTF. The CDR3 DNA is TGTGCCAGCAGTTCGACCCGAGGACAGGGGGCTGTTGGCTACACCTTC.

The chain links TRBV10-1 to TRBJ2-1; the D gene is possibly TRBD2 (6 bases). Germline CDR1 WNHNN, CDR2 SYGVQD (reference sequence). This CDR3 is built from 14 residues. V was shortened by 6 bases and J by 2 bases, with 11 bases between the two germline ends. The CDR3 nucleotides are TGCGCCAGCAGCCTGGGGGGAACCTACAATGAGCAGTTCTTC. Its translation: CASSLGGTYNEQFF.

The CDR3 reads CATRRGEETQYF. As DNA, the CDR3 is TGCGCCACCAGAAGAGGGGAAGAGACCCAGTACTTC. V is TRBV23-1 and J is TRBJ2-5; D possibly matches TRBD1 or TRBD2 (5 bases each). TRBV23-1 is placed among ORFs of uncertain function. V dropped 10 bases and J dropped 3 bases, with 12 bases sitting between them. There are 12 residues in the CDR3.

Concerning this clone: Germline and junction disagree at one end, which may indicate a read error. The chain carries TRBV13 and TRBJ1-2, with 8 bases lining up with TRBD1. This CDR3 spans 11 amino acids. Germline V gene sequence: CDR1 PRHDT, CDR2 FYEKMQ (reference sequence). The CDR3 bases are TGTGCCAGCAGCTTAGCCGAACAGGGGGAATTC. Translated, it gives CASSLAEQGEF.

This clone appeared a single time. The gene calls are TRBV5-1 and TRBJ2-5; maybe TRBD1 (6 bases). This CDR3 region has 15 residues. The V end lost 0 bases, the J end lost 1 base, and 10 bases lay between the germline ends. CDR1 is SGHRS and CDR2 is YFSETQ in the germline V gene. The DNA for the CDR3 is TGCGCCAGCAGCTTGGTAGGACAGCCCCAAGAGACCCAGTACTTC. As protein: CASSLVGQPQETQYF.

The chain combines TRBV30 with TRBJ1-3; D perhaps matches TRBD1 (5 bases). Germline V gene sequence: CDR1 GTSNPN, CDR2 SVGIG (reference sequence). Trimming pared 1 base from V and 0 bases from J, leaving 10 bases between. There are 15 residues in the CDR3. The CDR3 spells CAWSAGTDSGNTIYF. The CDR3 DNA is TGTGCCTGGAGTGCAGGGACGGACTCTGGAAACACCATATATTTT. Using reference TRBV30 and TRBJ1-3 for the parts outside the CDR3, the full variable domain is SQTIHQWPATLVQPVGSPLSLECTVEGTSNPNLYWYRQAAGRGLQLLFYSVGIGQISSEVPQNLSASRPQDRQFILSSKKLLLSDSGFYLCAWSAGTDSGNTIYFGEGSWLTVV.